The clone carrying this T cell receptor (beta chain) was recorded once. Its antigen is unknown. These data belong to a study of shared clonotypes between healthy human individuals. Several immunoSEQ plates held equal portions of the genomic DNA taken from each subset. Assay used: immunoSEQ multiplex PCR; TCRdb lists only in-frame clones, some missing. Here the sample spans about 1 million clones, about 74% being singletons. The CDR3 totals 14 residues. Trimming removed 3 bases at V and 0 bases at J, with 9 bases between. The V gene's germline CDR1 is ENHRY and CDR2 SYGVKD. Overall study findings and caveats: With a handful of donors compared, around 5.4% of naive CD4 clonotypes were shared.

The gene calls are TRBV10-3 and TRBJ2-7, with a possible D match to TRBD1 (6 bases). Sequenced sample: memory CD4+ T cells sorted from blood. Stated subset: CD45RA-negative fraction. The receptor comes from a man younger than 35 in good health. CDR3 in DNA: TGTGCCATCAGTGAACGGACAGACTCCTACGAGCAGTACTTC. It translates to CAISERTDSYEQYF.